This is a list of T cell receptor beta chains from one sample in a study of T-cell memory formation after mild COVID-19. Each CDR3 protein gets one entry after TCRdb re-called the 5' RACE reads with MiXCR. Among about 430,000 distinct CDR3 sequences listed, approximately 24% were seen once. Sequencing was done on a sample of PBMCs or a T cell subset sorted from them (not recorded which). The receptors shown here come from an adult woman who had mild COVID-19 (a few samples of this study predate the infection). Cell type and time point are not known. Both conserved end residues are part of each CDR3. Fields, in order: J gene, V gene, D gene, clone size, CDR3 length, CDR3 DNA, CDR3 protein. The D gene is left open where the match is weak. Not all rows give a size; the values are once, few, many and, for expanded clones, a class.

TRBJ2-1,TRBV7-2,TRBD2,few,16,TGTGCCAGTTATTCCCCGGGGGACTACCCCTACAATGAGCAGTTCTTC,CASYSPGDYPYNEQFF
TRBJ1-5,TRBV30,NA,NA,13,TGTGCCTGGAGTGGGAACTTGGATCAGCCCCAGCATTTT,CAWSGNLDQPQHF
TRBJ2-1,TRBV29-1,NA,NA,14,TGCAGCGTTGAAAGGGATGGTTTCTACAATGAGCAGTTCTTC,CSVERDGFYNEQFF
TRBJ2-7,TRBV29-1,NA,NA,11,TGCAGCGTTGTGTGGGGTTACGAGCAGTACTTC,CSVVWGYEQYF
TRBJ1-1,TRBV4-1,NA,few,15,TGCGCCAGCAGCTTACACCGGGATCTGGACACTGAAGCTTTCTTT,CASSLHRDLDTEAFF
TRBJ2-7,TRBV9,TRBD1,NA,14,TGTGCCAGCAGCGTAGTGGGGACAGACTACGAGCAGTACTTC,CASSVVGTDYEQYF
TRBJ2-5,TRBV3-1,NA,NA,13,TGTGCCAGCAGGCAGGGGAACCAAGAGACCCAGTACTTC,CASRQGNQETQYF
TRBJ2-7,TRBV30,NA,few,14,TGTGCCTGGAATAAGTGGACCGAGCCCTACGAGCAGTACTTC,CAWNKWTEPYEQYF
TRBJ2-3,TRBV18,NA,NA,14,TGTGCCAGCTCACCCAACGGGGGCACAGATACGCAGTATTTT,CASSPNGGTDTQYF
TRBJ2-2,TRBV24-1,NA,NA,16,TGTGCCACCAGTGATCCTCATCCCAGGGGTACCGGGGAGCTGTTTTTT,CATSDPHPRGTGELFF
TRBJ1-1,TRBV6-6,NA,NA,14,TGTGCCAGCAGTTCAGGACAGCGACTGGTTGAAGCTTTCTTT,CASSSGQRLVEAFF
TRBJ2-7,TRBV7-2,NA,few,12,TGTGCCAGCAGTCAAAGGCCCTACGAGCAGTACTTC,CASSQRPYEQYF
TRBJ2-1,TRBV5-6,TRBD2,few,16,TGTGCCAGCAGCCCTCTAGCGGGAGGGGGATACAATGAGCAGTTCTTC,CASSPLAGGGYNEQFF
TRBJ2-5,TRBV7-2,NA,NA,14,TGTGCCAGCAGCTACCGGGACGGTAAAGAGACCCAGTACTTC,CASSYRDGKETQYF
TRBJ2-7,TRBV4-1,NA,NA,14,TGCGCCAGCAGCCAAGATTCTACCTCCTACGAGCAGTACTTC,CASSQDSTSYEQYF
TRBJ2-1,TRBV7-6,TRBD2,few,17,TGTGCCAGCAGCCACAGTTGGGGTAGCGGGGTCACCAATGAGCAGTTCTTC,CASSHSWGSGVTNEQFF
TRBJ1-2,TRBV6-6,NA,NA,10,TGTGCCAGCAGCCCCGGTGGCTACACCTTC,CASSPGGYTF
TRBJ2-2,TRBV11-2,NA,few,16,TGTGCCAGCAGCTTATCCCAAGGGGGGCTCACCGGGGAGCTGTTTTTT,CASSLSQGGLTGELFF
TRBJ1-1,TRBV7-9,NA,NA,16,TGTGCCAGCAGCTTAGACGGTAGCGGGACGTTCTCTGAAGCTTTCTTT,CASSLDGSGTFSEAFF
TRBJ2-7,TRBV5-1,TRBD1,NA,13,TGCGCCAGCGGACCGACAGGGCCCTACGAGCAGTACTTC,CASGPTGPYEQYF
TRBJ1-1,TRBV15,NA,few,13,TGTGCCACCAGCAGGGACAGAAGGAGTGAAGCTTTCTTT,CATSRDRRSEAFF
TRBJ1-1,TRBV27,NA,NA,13,TGTGCCAGCAGTAGCATCGGGCGCACTGAAGCTTTCTTT,CASSSIGRTEAFF
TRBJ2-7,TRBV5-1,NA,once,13,TGCGCCAGCAGCTCGGGGGACTTCTACGAGCAGTACTTC,CASSSGDFYEQYF
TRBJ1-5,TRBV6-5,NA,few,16,TGTGCCAGCAGTTCCATGACAGGCGGAAGCAATCAGCCCCAGCATTTT,CASSSMTGGSNQPQHF
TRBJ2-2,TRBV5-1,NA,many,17,TGCGCCAGCAGCTTGGGGTTTGGTGTAGCCAGCACCGGGGAGCTGTTTTTT,CASSLGFGVASTGELFF
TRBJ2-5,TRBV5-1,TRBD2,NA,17,TGCGCCAGCAGCTCGGGGACTAGCGTAACCAAGAGGGAGACCCAGTACTTC,CASSSGTSVTKRETQYF
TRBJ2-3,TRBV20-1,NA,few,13,TGCAGTGCTCCAAGTCCGCCTTACGATACGCAGTATTTT,CSAPSPPYDTQYF
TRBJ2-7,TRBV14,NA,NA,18,TGTGCCAGCAGCCCGCTGGCTTGGCAGCCCTTCGGAGGGAACGAGCAGTACTTC,CASSPLAWQPFGGNEQYF
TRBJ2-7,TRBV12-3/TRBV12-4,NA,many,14,TGTGCCAGCAGTGGGACCCCACTATACTACGAGCAGTACTTC,CASSGTPLYYEQYF
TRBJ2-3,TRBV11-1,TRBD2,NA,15,TGTGCCAGCAGCTTGACTAGCGGGGTGTCAGATACGCAGTATTTT,CASSLTSGVSDTQYF
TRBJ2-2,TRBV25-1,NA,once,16,TGTGCCAGCAGCCCCGACTATATTTCGAACACCGGGGAGCTGTTTTTT,CASSPDYISNTGELFF